These T cell receptor beta chains were read from a single sample in a study of T cells in Graves' hyperthyroidism and ophthalmopathy. Each CDR3 protein is one row after TCRdb ran MiXCR on the multiplex PCR reads. The data show hundreds of thousands of distinct CDR3 sequences, with under 20% seen just once and around 4% held by the top ten. Sequencing input: blood. The receptors were gathered from a woman in her thirties with Graves' hyperthyroidism. Each CDR3 is given with its conserved first and last residue. The D gene is left open where the match is weak. Some rows mark clone size as missing; the rest say once, few, many or name a class of expanded clone.

j_gene: TRBJ2-7
v_gene: TRBV7-3
abundance: -
d_gene: TRBD2
CDR3nt: TGTGCCAGCAGCCCCGTTACGACTAGCGGACCCTCCTACGAGCAGTACTTC
CDR3aa: CASSPVTTSGPSYEQYF

j_gene: TRBJ1-5
v_gene: TRBV12-3/TRBV12-4
abundance: many
d_gene: -
CDR3nt: TGTGCCAGCAGTCCCGGACGACTTGGCAATCAGCCCCAGCATTTT
CDR3aa: CASSPGRLGNQPQHF

j_gene: TRBJ2-1
v_gene: TRBV27
abundance: many
d_gene: TRBD2
CDR3nt: TGTGCCAGCAGTTTTATAGGACTAGCGGGAGTAAGTAATGAGCAGTTCTTC
CDR3aa: CASSFIGLAGVSNEQFF

j_gene: TRBJ2-3
v_gene: TRBV2
abundance: many
d_gene: -
CDR3nt: TGTGCCAGCAGGCCGGACTCCACTACGCAGTATTTT
CDR3aa: CASRPDSTTQYF

j_gene: TRBJ1-5
v_gene: TRBV6-2/TRBV6-3
abundance: many
d_gene: TRBD1
CDR3nt: TGTGCCAGCAGTTACTCAACAGGGGGTCGAAATCAGCCCCAGCATTTT
CDR3aa: CASSYSTGGRNQPQHF

j_gene: TRBJ2-2
v_gene: TRBV2
abundance: -
d_gene: -
CDR3nt: TGTGCCAGCAGTGAAGGTGAACTAAACACCGGGGAGCTGTTTTTT
CDR3aa: CASSEGELNTGELFF

j_gene: TRBJ1-2
v_gene: TRBV10-3
abundance: many
d_gene: -
CDR3nt: TGTGCCATCAGTGAACTTACTACGGGGAGATATGGCTACACCTTC
CDR3aa: CAISELTTGRYGYTF

j_gene: TRBJ1-4
v_gene: TRBV7-2
abundance: many
d_gene: TRBD1
CDR3nt: TGTGCCAGCTCACCCCGACAGGGTGAAAAACTGTTTTTT
CDR3aa: CASSPRQGEKLFF

j_gene: TRBJ2-2
v_gene: TRBV7-3
abundance: few
d_gene: TRBD1
CDR3nt: TGTGCCAGCAGCTTCGACAGGGCCACCGGGGAGCTGTTTTTT
CDR3aa: CASSFDRATGELFF

j_gene: TRBJ2-1
v_gene: TRBV7-9
abundance: -
d_gene: -
CDR3nt: TGTGCCAGCAGCCGACGACCCCGCGAGCAGTTCTTC
CDR3aa: CASSRRPREQFF

j_gene: TRBJ2-1
v_gene: TRBV4-3
abundance: -
d_gene: -
CDR3nt: TGCGCCAGCAGCGATACAGGATACAATGAGCAGTTCTTC
CDR3aa: CASSDTGYNEQFF

j_gene: TRBJ2-3
v_gene: TRBV24-1
abundance: few
d_gene: -
CDR3nt: TGTGCCACCAGTGATCAACGGACAGAGAAAGATACGCAGTATTTT
CDR3aa: CATSDQRTEKDTQYF

j_gene: TRBJ2-7
v_gene: TRBV27
abundance: -
d_gene: -
CDR3nt: TGTGCCAGCAGTGGGGTAGCCTACGAGCAGTACTTC
CDR3aa: CASSGVAYEQYF

j_gene: TRBJ1-1
v_gene: TRBV11-2
abundance: many
d_gene: TRBD1
CDR3nt: TGTGCCAGCAGCTTAGTGACAGGGACCCTAGGCACTGAAGCTTTCTTT
CDR3aa: CASSLVTGTLGTEAFF

j_gene: TRBJ1-2
v_gene: TRBV6-1
abundance: many
d_gene: TRBD1
CDR3nt: TGTGCCAGCAGTATACGGACAGGGATCTATGGCTACACCTTC
CDR3aa: CASSIRTGIYGYTF

j_gene: TRBJ2-6
v_gene: TRBV30
abundance: -
d_gene: -
CDR3nt: TGTGCCTGGACGTCCGGGGCCAACGTCCTGACTTTC
CDR3aa: CAWTSGANVLTF

j_gene: TRBJ2-1
v_gene: TRBV2
abundance: many
d_gene: TRBD2
CDR3nt: TGTGCCAGCAGACCACGACTAGCGCTCAATGAGCAGTTCTTC
CDR3aa: CASRPRLALNEQFF

j_gene: TRBJ2-7
v_gene: TRBV28
abundance: many
d_gene: -
CDR3nt: -
CDR3aa: CASSILGSSYEQYF

j_gene: TRBJ2-1
v_gene: TRBV19
abundance: -
d_gene: TRBD2
CDR3nt: TGTGCCAGTAGTATATTACTAGCGGGAGAAGCTAATGAGCAGTTCTTC
CDR3aa: CASSILLAGEANEQFF

j_gene: TRBJ1-5
v_gene: TRBV2
abundance: -
d_gene: TRBD1
CDR3nt: TGTGCCAGCACTGCCGGGACAGGGGTTAATCAGCCCCAGCATTTT
CDR3aa: CASTAGTGVNQPQHF

j_gene: TRBJ2-7
v_gene: TRBV12-3/TRBV12-4
abundance: many
d_gene: -
CDR3nt: TGTGCCAGCAGTCCGGGGATCGTCCTCTACGAGCAGTACTTC
CDR3aa: CASSPGIVLYEQYF

j_gene: TRBJ1-2
v_gene: TRBV7-2
abundance: -
d_gene: -
CDR3nt: TGTGCCAGCAGACGCGACCTTACAGGGAACTATGGCTACACCTTC
CDR3aa: CASRRDLTGNYGYTF

j_gene: TRBJ2-1
v_gene: TRBV30
abundance: many
d_gene: TRBD1
CDR3nt: TGTGCCTGGAGTGGACATCCAGGGGGCGATGAGCAGTTCTTC
CDR3aa: CAWSGHPGGDEQFF

j_gene: TRBJ2-1
v_gene: TRBV11-2
abundance: many
d_gene: -
CDR3nt: TGTGCCAGCAGCTGGGCCCGATCTGGGAATGAGCAGTTCTTC
CDR3aa: CASSWARSGNEQFF

j_gene: TRBJ2-7
v_gene: TRBV2
abundance: few
d_gene: -
CDR3nt: TGTGCCAGCAAAAGTGCCTACGAGCAGTACTTC
CDR3aa: CASKSAYEQYF

j_gene: TRBJ2-5
v_gene: TRBV4-2
abundance: -
d_gene: -
CDR3nt: TGTGCCAGCAGCTTAGTCGGGGCGGTCCAAGAGACCCAGTACTTC
CDR3aa: CASSLVGAVQETQYF

j_gene: TRBJ2-1
v_gene: TRBV19
abundance: few
d_gene: -
CDR3nt: TGTGCCAGTACCCGCGCCCAGGGAAGGGGTTACAATGAGCAGTTCTTC
CDR3aa: CASTRAQGRGYNEQFF

j_gene: TRBJ1-1
v_gene: TRBV2
abundance: many
d_gene: -
CDR3nt: TGTGCCAGCAGTCCGATGCCGAGACAGGCTGAAGCTTTCTTT
CDR3aa: CASSPMPRQAEAFF

j_gene: TRBJ2-2
v_gene: TRBV4-1
abundance: few
d_gene: TRBD1
CDR3nt: TGCGCCAGCAGCCAAGATGGGACAGGAAACACCGGGGAGCTGTTTTTT
CDR3aa: CASSQDGTGNTGELFF

j_gene: TRBJ1-1
v_gene: TRBV4-1
abundance: few
d_gene: -
CDR3nt: TGCGCCAGCAGCCAAGATGCAGTTCCTTGGACTGAAGCTTTCTTT
CDR3aa: CASSQDAVPWTEAFF

j_gene: TRBJ2-5
v_gene: TRBV11-2
abundance: many
d_gene: -
CDR3nt: TGTGCCAGCCGGAGGGGGGGCGGGAGATCTCGAGAGACCCAGTACTTC
CDR3aa: CASRRGGGRSRETQYF

j_gene: TRBJ2-1
v_gene: TRBV2
abundance: many
d_gene: -
CDR3nt: TGTGCCAGCAGTGAACAGGGGGGCCACAATGAGCAGTTCTTC
CDR3aa: CASSEQGGHNEQFF

j_gene: TRBJ1-5
v_gene: TRBV9
abundance: -
d_gene: -
CDR3nt: TGTGCCAGCAGCGTAGGTGGTACAGCCCTAAATCAGCCCCAGCATTTT
CDR3aa: CASSVGGTALNQPQHF

j_gene: TRBJ2-5
v_gene: TRBV7-8
abundance: -
d_gene: -
CDR3nt: TGTGCCAGCAGCTTATCTAGCGCCCTCGGAGGGGAGACCCAGTACTTC
CDR3aa: CASSLSSALGGETQYF

j_gene: TRBJ2-3
v_gene: TRBV7-8
abundance: many
d_gene: TRBD1
CDR3nt: TGTGCCAGCAGAACAGGGGCTAGCACAGATACGCAGTATTTT
CDR3aa: CASRTGASTDTQYF

j_gene: TRBJ2-5
v_gene: TRBV9
abundance: -
d_gene: -
CDR3nt: TGTGCCAGCAGCGGAAGCGGAACCAGCGAAGAGACCCAGTACTTC
CDR3aa: CASSGSGTSEETQYF

j_gene: TRBJ2-3
v_gene: TRBV6-5
abundance: many
d_gene: TRBD2
CDR3nt: TGTGCCAGCAGTTACTCTGGGGGGAGGGCAGATACGCAGTATTTT
CDR3aa: CASSYSGGRADTQYF

j_gene: TRBJ2-7
v_gene: TRBV7-8
abundance: many
d_gene: -
CDR3nt: TGTGCCAGCAGCTTAGCGCTAATGGGGGTTGCCTACGAGCAGTACTTC
CDR3aa: CASSLALMGVAYEQYF

j_gene: TRBJ1-5
v_gene: TRBV15
abundance: many
d_gene: -
CDR3nt: TGTGCCACCAGCAGGGCCAGGGGAGGGAGTCAGCCCCAGCATTTT
CDR3aa: CATSRARGGSQPQHF

j_gene: TRBJ2-4
v_gene: TRBV28
abundance: many
d_gene: -
CDR3nt: TGTGCCAGCAGGATCAGAACCGGGACTCCGGGAAACATTCAGTACTTC
CDR3aa: CASRIRTGTPGNIQYF

j_gene: TRBJ1-2
v_gene: TRBV12-3/TRBV12-4
abundance: -
d_gene: -
CDR3nt: TGTGCCAGCAGTTTGAAGGAATCCTATGGCTACACCTTC
CDR3aa: CASSLKESYGYTF

j_gene: TRBJ2-1
v_gene: TRBV28
abundance: many
d_gene: TRBD1
CDR3nt: TGTGCCAGCAGTACCGGGACAGGGCACAATGAGCAGTTCTTC
CDR3aa: CASSTGTGHNEQFF

j_gene: TRBJ2-7
v_gene: TRBV6-2/TRBV6-3
abundance: -
d_gene: -
CDR3nt: TGTGCCAGCACGGCGGAAAGATTCTACTACGAGCAGTACTTC
CDR3aa: CASTAERFYYEQYF

j_gene: TRBJ2-5
v_gene: TRBV14
abundance: few
d_gene: -
CDR3nt: TGTGCCAGCAGCCAAGTAGGGGTCGGGACCCAGTACTTC
CDR3aa: CASSQVGVGTQYF

j_gene: TRBJ2-1
v_gene: TRBV9
abundance: few
d_gene: -
CDR3nt: TGTGCCAGCAGCGTGGGCCCGAGCTCCTACAATGAGCAGTTCTTC
CDR3aa: CASSVGPSSYNEQFF

j_gene: TRBJ2-3
v_gene: TRBV12-3/TRBV12-4
abundance: many
d_gene: TRBD1
CDR3nt: TGTGCCACCGCACCCCTAATCCAGGGGGCGCCCACAGATACGCAGTATTTT
CDR3aa: CATAPLIQGAPTDTQYF

j_gene: TRBJ2-5
v_gene: TRBV6-2/TRBV6-3
abundance: many
d_gene: -
CDR3nt: TGTGCCAGCAGCCTCGAACGGAGGCGGGAGACCCAGTACTTC
CDR3aa: CASSLERRRETQYF

j_gene: TRBJ2-3
v_gene: TRBV7-2
abundance: many
d_gene: -
CDR3nt: TGTGCCAGCAGCCAAGAGAATCTTGCCTACACAGATACGCAGTATTTT
CDR3aa: CASSQENLAYTDTQYF

j_gene: TRBJ1-2
v_gene: TRBV15
abundance: few
d_gene: -
CDR3nt: TGTGCCACCAGCAGTCGGGGCAGTTTCTATGGCTACACCTTC
CDR3aa: CATSSRGSFYGYTF

j_gene: TRBJ1-1
v_gene: TRBV20-1
abundance: many
d_gene: -
CDR3nt: TGCAGTGCTACCTCCAACAGGGTCACTGAAGCTTTCTTT
CDR3aa: CSATSNRVTEAFF

j_gene: TRBJ2-1
v_gene: TRBV5-1
abundance: many
d_gene: -
CDR3nt: TGCGCCAGCAGCCGACCTCCAGATGAGCAGTTCTTC
CDR3aa: CASSRPPDEQFF

j_gene: TRBJ1-1
v_gene: TRBV7-2
abundance: many
d_gene: TRBD1
CDR3nt: TGTGCCAGCAGCTCCCCGACAGGGCTGAACACTGAAGCTTTCTTT
CDR3aa: CASSSPTGLNTEAFF

j_gene: TRBJ1-5
v_gene: TRBV9
abundance: -
d_gene: -
CDR3nt: TGTGCCAGCAGCGTAGGACAGGTCGGGCAGCCCCAGCATTTT
CDR3aa: CASSVGQVGQPQHF

j_gene: TRBJ2-3
v_gene: TRBV3-1
abundance: many
d_gene: TRBD1
CDR3nt: TGTGCCAGCAGCCAGGGACAGGGTAGCACAGATACGCAGTATTTT
CDR3aa: CASSQGQGSTDTQYF

j_gene: TRBJ2-7
v_gene: TRBV2
abundance: -
d_gene: TRBD2
CDR3nt: TGTGCCAGCAGCGATCTACCGGGACTAGCGGGGGTCTCCTACGAGCAGTACTTC
CDR3aa: CASSDLPGLAGVSYEQYF